This TCR beta chain was identified during a study of shared clonotypes between healthy human individuals. This CDR3 is built from 15 residues. Germline V gives CDR1 MNHEY, CDR2 SVGAGI. V lost 6 bases to trimming and J lost 9 bases, with 23 bases between them. TCRdb's copy holds only in-frame clones and misses some; the assay was immunoSEQ multiplex PCR. The sample carries about 490,000 clones, 76% recorded once. This TCR was sampled from a woman between 35 and 50 years old in good health. Some clones in this sample may be carry-over from other donors' samples. Material: PBMCs. V and J are TRBV6-5 and TRBJ2-5, with D perhaps matching TRBD1 or TRBD2 (5 bases each). CDR3 amino acids: CASSPRYGVRGAQYF. As DNA, the CDR3 is TGTGCCAGCAGCCCTAGATATGGGGTACGAGGGGCCCAGTACTTC.